The present T cell receptor beta chain was sequenced within a study of Graves' ophthalmopathy and Graves' hyperthyroidism. Researchers took RNA transcripts and amplified TCR beta CDR3 regions from them. First-round RT-PCR with HTBI primers preceded a second-round multiplex PCR. TCRdb re-called the multiplex PCR reads through MiXCR, storing one row per CDR3 protein. The sample lists 620,000 or so distinct CDR3 sequences, approximately 21% seen once, with roughly 7.4% in the top ten. Study conclusions and caveats: Built on 13 signatures, a model told ophthalmopathy apart from stable hyperthyroidism with about 91% sensitivity and 80% to 82% specificity.

The CDR3 totals 15 residues. Germline V gene data show CDR1 as MDHEN and CDR2 as SYDVKM. V gave up 3 bases and J gave up 4 bases; unmatched junction bases: 7. Diagnoses were established from clinical symptoms, serum thyroxine, TRAb, thyroid ultrasound and orbital computed tomography. Remarks on this clonotype: Its matching antigen is unknown.

The gene calls are TRBV28 and TRBJ1-1; 8 bases are a match to TRBD1. This clonotype was obtained from a young woman with stable Graves' hyperthyroidism. Some clones in this sample may be carry-over from other donors' samples. The sequencing sample was made of peripheral blood. This chain's CDR3 is CASSFTIRGLTEAFF. The CDR3 nucleotides are TGTGCCAGCAGTTTTACCATCAGGGGGCTCACTGAAGCTTTCTTT.